Listed below are T cell receptor beta chains from one sample, sequenced in a study of blood T cell repertoires in COVID-19. Sequencing used immunoSEQ multiplex PCR; TCRdb keeps in-frame clones, though not all of them. The sample shows about 260,000 clones, about 81% of them seen only once. The source material was PBMCs or T cells enriched from blood (not recorded which). Receptors originate from a man aged 30-40 years with acute COVID-19. CDR3s include the opening cysteine and the closing phenylalanine or tryptophan. A D gene is named only where the DNA matches it firmly. Clone size is not always given. Where it is, it says once, few, many or a class for expanded clones.

j_call | v_call | d_call | clone_size | cdr3_aa | cdr3_nt
TRBJ2-2 | TRBV5-1 | TRBD1 | . | CASTGTGTTGELFF | TGCGCCAGCACCGGGACAGGGACCACCGGGGAGCTGTTTTTT
TRBJ2-1 | TRBV24-1 | TRBD2 | . | CATSAPGLDDEQFF | TGTGCCACCAGTGCCCCCGGACTAGACGACGAGCAGTTCTTC
TRBJ2-5 | TRBV5-4 | . | . | CASSRGQLETQYF | TGTGCCAGCAGCCGCGGACAGCTCGAGACCCAGTACTTC
TRBJ2-1 | TRBV9 | TRBD2 | . | CASSVVSGANNEQFF | TGTGCCAGCAGCGTCGTTAGCGGGGCTAACAATGAGCAGTTCTTC
TRBJ2-5 | TRBV6-4 | TRBD2 | . | CASSKQAGEGQETQYF | TGTGCCAGCAGTAAACAAGCCGGGGAGGGACAAGAGACCCAGTACTTC
TRBJ2-3 | TRBV7-2 | . | . | CASTGGPSTDTQYF | TGTGCCAGCACCGGGGGGCCTAGCACAGATACGCAGTATTTT
TRBJ2-3 | TRBV5-1 | TRBD2 | . | CASSFGTSGTDTQYF | TGTGCCAGCAGCTTCGGGACTAGCGGTACAGATACGCAGTATTTT
TRBJ1-2 | TRBV7-6 | . | . | CASSSIRSVSLEGYTF | TGTGCCAGCAGCTCAATCCGTTCCGTAAGCCTGGAGGGCTACACCTTC
TRBJ2-5 | TRBV30 | TRBD2 | . | CAQNGGGETQYF | TGTGCCCAAAATGGGGGAGGGGAGACCCAGTACTTC
TRBJ1-2 | TRBV18 | TRBD1 | . | CASSPGTGPNYGYTF | TGTGCCAGCTCACCCGGGACAGGGCCCAACTATGGCTACACCTTC
TRBJ2-1 | TRBV5-1 | . | . | CASSSEASSYNEQFF | TGCGCCAGCAGCTCAGAAGCGAGCTCCTACAATGAGCAGTTCTTC
TRBJ1-2 | TRBV11-3 | TRBD1 | . | CASSLEDRGKYGYTF | TGTGCCAGCAGCTTAGAGGACAGGGGGAAATATGGCTACACCTTC
TRBJ1-2 | TRBV16 | . | . | CASSQSQDTNYGYTF | TGTGCCAGCAGCCAATCTCAGGACACGAACTATGGCTACACCTTC
TRBJ1-1 | TRBV3-1/TRBV3-2 | . | . | CASSQRQEAFF | TGTGCCAGCAGCCAAAGACAGGAAGCTTTCTTT
TRBJ1-1 | TRBV7-6 | . | . | CASSLGTDKNTEAFF | TGTGCCAGCAGCTTAGGGACAGACAAGAACACTGAAGCTTTCTTT
TRBJ2-2 | TRBV24-1 | . | . | CATSEFGGAGYTGELFF | TGTGCCACCAGTGAGTTTGGCGGGGCGGGATACACCGGGGAGCTGTTTTTT
TRBJ1-5 | TRBV6-1 | . | . | CASSEARGESNQPQHF | TGTGCCAGCAGTGAAGCTCGTGGAGAAAGCAATCAGCCCCAGCATTTT
TRBJ1-6 | TRBV6-2/TRBV6-3 | TRBD1 | . | CASSRDRKNLHF | TGTGCCAGCAGTCGGGACAGAAAAAACCTCCACTTT
TRBJ2-1 | TRBV24-1 | TRBD1 | . | CATSDPGTGVRDEQFF | TGTGCCACCAGTGATCCCGGGACAGGGGTGAGGGATGAGCAGTTCTTC
TRBJ2-2 | TRBV29-1 | TRBD1 | many | CSGGHTGQGVPGELFF | TGCAGCGGGGGACACACGGGGCAGGGGGTCCCCGGGGAGCTGTTTTTT
TRBJ2-1 | TRBV18 | TRBD2 | . | CASSPQGLAGYNEQFF | TGTGCCAGCTCACCCCAGGGACTAGCGGGGTACAATGAGCAGTTCTTC
TRBJ2-2 | TRBV6-5 | TRBD2 | . | CASWVGGAGEEELFF | TGTGCCAGCTGGGTCGGCGGAGCGGGAGAGGAGGAGCTGTTTTTT
TRBJ2-1 | TRBV28 | TRBD2 | . | CASRDLAGVSEQFF | TGTGCCAGCAGGGACCTAGCGGGAGTCAGTGAGCAGTTCTTC
TRBJ1-6 | TRBV5-1 | TRBD1 | . | CASSLALGGRSPLHF | TGCGCCAGCAGCTTGGCTTTAGGGGGCCGATCACCCCTCCACTTT
TRBJ2-3 | TRBV6-5 | TRBD2 | . | CASSGTSGAADTQYF | TGTGCCAGCAGCGGGACTAGCGGGGCCGCGGATACGCAGTATTTT
TRBJ2-1 | TRBV19 | TRBD2 | . | CASMLAGERNEQFF | TGTGCCAGTATGTTAGCGGGAGAGCGGAATGAGCAGTTCTTC
TRBJ1-1 | TRBV30 | . | . | CAWSPRLEAFF | TGTGCCTGGAGTCCCAGGCTTGAAGCTTTCTTT
TRBJ1-5 | TRBV9 | . | . | CASSVGIGNQPQHF | TGTGCCAGCAGCGTAGGAATAGGCAATCAGCCCCAGCATTTT
TRBJ2-1 | TRBV4-2 | TRBD2 | . | CASSQTSGTTEQFF | TGTGCCAGCAGCCAGACTAGCGGGACAACGGAGCAGTTCTTC
TRBJ2-6 | TRBV24-1 | . | . | CATSASYSGANVLTF | TGTGCCACCAGTGCGTCGTACTCTGGGGCCAACGTCCTGACTTTC
TRBJ2-3 | TRBV5-1 | . | . | CASSLDPDKVGRTDTQYF | TGCGCCAGCAGCTTGGACCCCGACAAAGTTGGCCGCACAGATACGCAGTATTTT
TRBJ2-1 | TRBV5-1 | TRBD2 | . | CASSGGRANEQFF | TGTGCCAGCTCCGGCGGGAGGGCGAATGAGCAGTTCTTC
TRBJ2-1 | TRBV11-2 | . | . | CASSPPSSRENEQFF | TGTGCCAGCAGCCCACCCTCCAGCCGGGAAAATGAGCAGTTCTTC
TRBJ2-1 | TRBV24-1 | TRBD1 | . | CATSDLGGTGWNEQFF | TGTGCCACCAGTGATTTAGGGGGCACCGGGTGGAATGAGCAGTTCTTC
TRBJ1-2 | TRBV28 | . | once | CASIQGLHGYTF | TGTGCCAGCATCCAGGGTTTACATGGCTACACCTTC
TRBJ1-2 | TRBV12-3/TRBV12-4 | . | . | CASTQGILGYTF | TGTGCCAGCACCCAGGGGATCCTTGGCTACACCTTC
TRBJ2-6 | TRBV5-5 | . | . | CASSSPSGTGANVLTF | TGTGCCAGCAGCTCTCCCTCGGGGACTGGGGCCAACGTCCTGACTTTC
TRBJ1-2 | TRBV25-1 | . | . | CASSARSAFGYTF | TGTGCCAGCAGTGCCAGGTCGGCCTTTGGCTACACCTTC
TRBJ1-1 | TRBV5-8 | . | . | CASSLEGANTEAFF | TGTGCCAGCAGCTTGGAAGGGGCGAACACTGAAGCTTTCTTT
TRBJ2-6 | TRBV7-2 | TRBD2 | once | CASSLAGGPPGANVLTF | TGTGCCAGCAGCTTAGCGGGAGGGCCACCCGGGGCCAACGTCCTGACTTTC
TRBJ1-1 | TRBV28 | . | . | CASRGRQAGAFF | TGTGCCAGCAGGGGTCGACAGGCGGGAGCTTTCTTT
TRBJ1-2 | TRBV6-5 | . | . | CASTATGYGYTF | TGTGCCAGCACCGCCACGGGCTATGGCTACACCTTC
TRBJ1-4 | TRBV7-9 | TRBD1 | . | CASSFWQGALTNEKLFF | TGTGCCAGCAGCTTCTGGCAGGGGGCTTTAACTAATGAAAAACTGTTTTTT
TRBJ1-2 | TRBV5-1 | TRBD1 | . | CASSSLQGDYGYTF | TGTGCCAGCAGCTCCCTACAGGGGGACTATGGCTACACCTTC
TRBJ1-1 | TRBV29-1 | . | . | CSGGGSTFEAFF | TGCAGCGGTGGGGGCAGTACCTTTGAAGCTTTCTTT
TRBJ2-1 | TRBV5-6 | . | . | CASSLVTQSYNEQFF | TGTGCCAGCAGCTTGGTTACGCAGTCCTACAATGAGCAGTTCTTC
TRBJ2-3 | TRBV30 | TRBD1 | . | CAWSNRGGDTQYF | TGTGCCTGGAGTAACAGGGGTGGAGATACGCAGTATTTT
TRBJ2-5 | TRBV18 | . | . | CASSPERLAIPETQYF | TGTGCCAGCTCACCGGAGAGGCTAGCTATCCCAGAGACCCAGTACTTC
TRBJ1-6 | TRBV28 | TRBD1 | . | CASSLSTGENSPLHF | TGTGCCAGCAGTCTCTCGACAGGGGAAAATTCACCCCTCCACTTT
TRBJ2-3 | TRBV5-1 | . | . | CASSSGGTDTQYF | TGCGCCAGCAGTTCGGGCGGGACCGATACGCAGTATTTT
TRBJ1-4 | TRBV28 | . | . | CASNTLRGATNEKLFF | TGTGCCAGCAACACATTACGGGGGGCAACTAATGAAAAACTGTTTTTT
TRBJ1-5 | TRBV19 | . | . | CASTRSGGINQPQHF | TGTGCCAGTACCCGAAGCGGGGGCATCAATCAGCCCCAGCATTTT
TRBJ2-1 | TRBV7-3 | . | . | CASSLIVDYEQFF | TGTGCCAGCAGCTTAATAGTTGACTATGAGCAGTTCTTC
TRBJ1-2 | TRBV19 | . | . | CASSTGGGVFNGYTF | TGTGCCAGTAGTACTGGCGGAGGGGTTTTTAATGGCTACACCTTC
TRBJ2-3 | TRBV3-1/TRBV3-2 | TRBD2 | . | CASSQGLSGDTDTQYF | TGTGCCAGCAGCCAAGGTCTTAGCGGGGACACAGATACGCAGTATTTT
TRBJ2-2 | TRBV19 | . | . | CAIAGQGDTGELFF | TGTGCCATCGCCGGGCAGGGTGACACCGGGGAGCTGTTTTTT
TRBJ2-5 | TRBV12-3/TRBV12-4 | . | . | CASSLTPTAQYF | TGTGCCAGCAGTTTGACTCCCACGGCCCAGTACTTC
TRBJ1-5 | TRBV18 | . | . | CASSGDRGIQPQHF | TGTGCCAGCTCAGGAGATCGGGGGATACAGCCCCAGCATTTT
TRBJ1-2 | TRBV27 | . | . | CASTPAGALLTNYGYTF | TGTGCCAGCACTCCCGCAGGGGCCTTGTTGACTAACTATGGCTACACCTTC
TRBJ1-5 | TRBV19 | TRBD1 | . | CASRGGQNFNQPQHF | TGTGCCAGTAGAGGGGGACAGAACTTCAATCAGCCCCAGCATTTT